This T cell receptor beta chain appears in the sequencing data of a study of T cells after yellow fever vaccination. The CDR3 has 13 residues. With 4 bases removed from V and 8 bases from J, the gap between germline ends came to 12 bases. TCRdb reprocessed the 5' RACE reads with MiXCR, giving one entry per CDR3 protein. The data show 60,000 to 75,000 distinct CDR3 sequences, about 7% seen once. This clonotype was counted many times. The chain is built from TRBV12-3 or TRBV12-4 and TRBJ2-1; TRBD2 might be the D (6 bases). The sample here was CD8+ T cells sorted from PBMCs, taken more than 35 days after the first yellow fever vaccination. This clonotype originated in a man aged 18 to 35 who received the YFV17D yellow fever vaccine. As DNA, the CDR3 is TGTGCCAGCAGTTCTAGCGTCGGTCATGAGCAGTTCTTC. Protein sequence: CASSSSVGHEQFF.